Each of the 32 T cell receptor beta chains below was sequenced from the same sample in a study of cytomegalovirus exposure and HLA in healthy donors (dated by TCRdb to about 2017). Libraries were made using the immunoSEQ multiplex PCR assay. TCRdb took over this immuneACCESS table, retaining in-frame rearrangements with V and J assigned. Such tables are incomplete; in checked studies, under half of the missing clones stem from an unresolved V gene, and the remainder is unexplained. This sample gives about 110,000 clones in total; more than 90% of them show up just once. The top ten hold approximately 0.67% of the sample. Input material: PBMCs. These receptors all stem from a woman under 30 in good health and CMV-seronegative.

The CDR3 is CASSLEAGGAFF. In DNA form, the CDR3 reads TGTGCCAGCAGCTTGGAGGCAGGAGGAGCTTTCTTT. The chain is built from TRBV5-4 and TRBJ1-1; no firm D call. This CDR3 spans 12 amino acids. V was clipped by 0 bases and J by 10 bases, with 10 bases between them. Germline CDR1 reads SGHNT; CDR2 reads YYREEE (reference sequence).

V usage is TRBV19 and J usage is TRBJ2-1; D is ambiguous. CDR3 length: 13 amino acids. V lost 5 bases and J lost 9, with 14 bases in between. From germline, CDR1 is LNHDA and CDR2 SQIVND (reference sequence). CDR3 in amino acids: CASSQPRVGEQFF. In DNA form, the CDR3 reads TGTGCCAGTAGTCAGCCTCGGGTCGGTGAGCAGTTCTTC.

V and J are TRBV29-1 and TRBJ2-7, with no clear D. CDR3 length: 14 residues. Trimming pared 5 bases from V and 0 bases from J, leaving 14 bases between. Germline CDR1 is SQVTM and CDR2 is ANQGSEA. The CDR3 protein is CSVYLYGSSYEQYF. The CDR3 bases are TGCAGCGTTTATCTGTACGGTAGCTCCTACGAGCAGTACTTC.

The rearrangement links TRBV7-9 to TRBJ1-4; possible D gene TRBD1, 5 bases. V shed 5 bases and J shed 0 bases, with 10 bases lying between them. The CDR3 extends over 15 amino acids. The germline CDR1 and CDR2 sequences are SEHNR and FQNEAQ (reference sequence). The CDR3 DNA reads as TGTGCCAGCAGCCGTTCGACAGCAACTAATGAAAAACTGTTTTTT. This sequence encodes CASSRSTATNEKLFF.

This chain uses TRBV5-8 with TRBJ1-5, with D perhaps TRBD1 (6 bases). This CDR3 comprises 14 residues. CDR1 is SGHTS and CDR2 is YDEGEE in the germline V gene. V lost 0 bases, J lost 6 bases, and 10 bases lay in between. Here the CDR3 reads CASSLDRAIQPQHF. CDR3 sequence (DNA): TGTGCCAGCAGCTTGGACAGGGCAATTCAGCCCCAGCATTTT.

The chain is built from TRBV30 and TRBJ2-4, with D possibly matching TRBD1 (5 bases). V was trimmed by 2 bases and J by 8 bases, leaving 7 bases between them. This CDR3 comprises 11 residues. CDR1 GTSNPN and CDR2 SVGIG come from the germline V gene (reference sequence). Here the CDR3 reads CAWSPRDIQYF. The DNA of the CDR3 is TGTGCCTGGAGTCCCAGGGACATTCAGTACTTC.

This chain uses TRBV4-3 with TRBJ2-3, with TRBD2 identical over 14 bases. The CDR3 length is 16 residues. V shed 3 bases, J shed 5 bases, and the junction held 4 bases outside the gene matches. Germline V lookup: CDR1 LGHNA, CDR2 YSLEER. The CDR3 sequence is CASSHGLAGGRDTQYF. In DNA form, the CDR3 reads TGCGCCAGCAGCCATGGACTAGCGGGGGGACGAGATACGCAGTATTTT.

A single count supports this clone. V and J are TRBV5-1 and TRBJ2-1; TRBD2 matches at 7 bases. J gave up 0 bases and V 0 bases, and 3 bases lay outside the gene matches. CDR1 and CDR2 from the germline V gene are SGHRS and YFSETQ. This CDR3 has 16 residues. The CDR3 region is CASSLGGGGSYNEQFF. CDR3 coding DNA: TGCGCCAGCAGCTTGGGCGGGGGTGGCTCCTACAATGAGCAGTTCTTC.

The chain has TRBV15 and TRBJ2-5; no reliable D call. Germline-derived CDR1 and CDR2 are LNHNV and YYDKDF (reference sequence). CDR3 length equals 13 residues. Trimming cost V 1 base and J 6 bases, with 9 bases left between them. The CDR3: CATSRVSLQTQYF. The CDR3 DNA is TGTGCCACCAGCAGAGTTAGCTTACAGACCCAGTACTTC. The whole variable domain, remainder taken from reference TRBV15 and TRBJ2-5, is DAMVIQNPRYQVTQFGKPVTLSCSQTLNHNVMYWYQQKSSQAPKLLFHYYDKDFNNEADTPDNFQSRRPNTSFCFLDIRSPGLGDTAMYLCATSRVSLQTQYFGPGTRLLVL.

The V gene is TRBV5-5, the J gene TRBJ1-4; no firm D call. The CDR3 runs to 14 residues. Per the germline V gene, CDR1 is SGHKS and CDR2 is YYEKEE (reference sequence). The V and J ends lost 1 base and 7 bases respectively, with 11 bases between them. The CDR3 loop is CASSLMQAREKLFF. CDR3 DNA sequence: TGTGCCAGCAGCTTGATGCAGGCACGTGAAAAACTGTTTTTT.

This chain links TRBV5-1 with TRBJ2-3; maybe TRBD2 (6 bases). Per germline, CDR1 SGHRS and CDR2 YFSETQ. Trimming took 5 bases from V and 0 from J, leaving 10 bases between them. The CDR3 length is 14 residues. CDR3 residues: CASSGRGSTDTQYF. The CDR3 bases are TGCGCCAGCAGTGGGCGGGGTAGCACAGATACGCAGTATTTT.

The chain links TRBV7-3 to TRBJ2-1; 7 nucleotides align to TRBD2. Germline CDR1 reads SGHTA; CDR2 reads FQGTGA. V shed 5 bases, J shed 5 bases, and the junction held 6 bases outside the gene matches. CDR3 length equals 14 residues. This CDR3 reads CASSPSGEHNEQFF. DNA for the CDR3: TGTGCCAGCAGCCCCAGCGGGGAACACAATGAGCAGTTCTTC.

This rearrangement joins TRBV14 to TRBJ2-5, with TRBD2 identical over 8 bases. CDR1 and CDR2 (germline): SGHDN, FVKESK. With V trimmed by 4 bases and J by 4 bases, 11 bases remained unmatched. This CDR3 is built from 16 residues. CDR3 region: CASSLGLASKRETQYF. The CDR3 DNA reads TGTGCCAGCAGCCTCGGACTAGCCTCGAAACGAGAGACCCAGTACTTC.

J is TRBJ1-3 and V is TRBV7-9; 10 nucleotides agree with TRBD1. The germline CDR1 and CDR2 sequences are SEHNR and FQNEAQ (reference sequence). J was trimmed by 3 bases and V by 4 bases; bases with no gene match: 0. This CDR3 contains 14 residues. CDR3 nucleotides: TGTGCCAGCAGCTGGGACAGGGGTGGAAACACCATATATTTT. It is translated as CASSWDRGGNTIYF.

This chain joins TRBV27 and TRBJ2-1, with 16 positions matching TRBD2. Germline V gene lookup returns CDR1 MNHEY and CDR2 SMNVEV (reference sequence). With V trimmed by 6 bases and J by 0 bases, 11 bases remained unmatched. The length of the CDR3 is 20 residues. The CDR3 sequence is CASSTRGTSGGGSSYNEQFF. CDR3 DNA sequence: TGTGCCAGCAGCACACGCGGGACTAGCGGGGGGGGTAGCTCCTACAATGAGCAGTTCTTC.

A word on this clone: Because the CDR3's place on the DNA is in doubt, the DNA is left out and the CDR3 is given as listed by TCRdb. The chain links TRBV6-5 to TRBJ2-4; TRBD2 was called by the table and not checked on the DNA. The CDR3 is 15 residues long, ends included. Germline CDR1 MNHEY, CDR2 SVGAGI. The CDR3: CASSTSAGGKNIQYF.

This chain connects TRBV10-2 to TRBJ2-5; D is ambiguous. Trimming removed 4 bases at V and 2 bases at J, with 5 bases between. Germline V gene lookup returns CDR1 WSHSY and CDR2 SAAADI. The CDR3 covers 12 residues. CDR3 sequence: CASSGGQETQYF. Written as DNA, the CDR3 is TGCGCCAGCAGTGGAGGTCAAGAGACCCAGTACTTC.

The chain is built from TRBV6-6 and TRBJ2-7; TRBD2 aligns across 8 bases. Germline CDR1 is MNHNY and CDR2 is SVGAGI (reference sequence). This CDR3 is built from 16 residues. V shed 6 bases and J 3 bases; nucleotides not matched to a gene: 13. This chain's CDR3 is CASSNRRAGGVYEQYF. The CDR3 nucleotides are TGTGCCAGCAGCAATAGGCGAGCCGGGGGGGTCTACGAGCAGTACTTC.

This chain connects TRBV19 to TRBJ2-5; 10 bases line up with TRBD1. The germline gives CDR1 LNHDA, CDR2 SQIVND (reference sequence). Germline trimming cut 3 bases from V and 5 bases from J; bases unmatched to any gene: 6. The CDR3 is made up of 15 amino acids. The CDR3 DNA follows: TGTGCCAGTAGTATTGGGGACAGGGGAGGTGAGACCCAGTACTTC. It is translated as CASSIGDRGGETQYF.

This chain connects TRBV19 to TRBJ2-7; tentative D call: TRBD1 (5 bases). Germline V gives CDR1 LNHDA, CDR2 SQIVND (reference sequence). The CDR3 spans 13 residues. Trimming left V 0 bases short and J 4 bases short, with 7 bases between. CDR3 in amino acids: CASSIEPGYEQYF. CDR3 bases: TGTGCCAGTAGTATAGAACCAGGGTACGAGCAGTACTTC.

CDR3 nucleotide sequence: TGTGCCAGCAGAAGCGGGGGGGCCCGAAATGAGCAGTTCTTC. Protein product: CASRSGGARNEQFF. V and J are TRBV6-4 and TRBJ2-1, with 10 positions matching TRBD2. CDR1 and CDR2 from the germline V gene are MRHNA and SNTAGT. V dropped 6 bases and J dropped 7; count of bases not matched to a gene: 6. There are 14 residues in the CDR3.

The chain recombines TRBV6-1 with TRBJ2-7; 8 bases agree with TRBD1. The CDR3 covers 16 residues. Trimming took 3 bases from V and 3 from J; bases not matched to a gene: 10. From germline, CDR1 is MNHNS and CDR2 SASEGT. Here the CDR3 reads CASSEGTGTGYYEQYF. For the CDR3, the DNA is TGTGCCAGCAGTGAGGGAACCGGGACAGGATACTACGAGCAGTACTTC.

In this sample, this clone turned up once. This chain connects TRBV5-1 to TRBJ1-5; TRBD1 matches 7 bases. CDR1 and CDR2 from the germline V gene are SGHRS and YFSETQ. V dropped 4 bases and J dropped 7; count of bases not matched to a gene: 8. This CDR3 is built from 14 residues. In DNA form, the CDR3 reads TGCGCCAGCAGCCTGCAGGGGGTAGGGCAGCCCCAGCATTTT. This encodes CASSLQGVGQPQHF.

The chain couples TRBV7-2 to TRBJ2-3; 9 bases agree with TRBD1. V lost 7 bases, J lost 5 bases, and 13 bases stayed unmatched. Germline CDR1 SGHTA, CDR2 FQGNSA. CDR3 length equals 16 residues. The CDR3 region is CASNKAAGQGRDTQYF. The CDR3 DNA follows: TGTGCCAGCAATAAAGCCGCGGGACAGGGCCGAGATACGCAGTATTTT.

This sequence joins TRBV9 and TRBJ2-1; the D gene is possibly TRBD2 (7 bases). The CDR3 is made up of 15 amino acids. Trimming cost V 4 bases and J 5 bases, with 16 bases left between them. Germline V gives CDR1 SGDLS, CDR2 YYNGEE. CDR3 coding DNA: TGTGCCAGCAGCATCACAACGGGGGGCCACAATGAGCAGTTCTTC. This translates into CASSITTGGHNEQFF.

This rearrangement joins TRBV10-3 to TRBJ1-5; perhaps TRBD1 as D (5 bases). Trimming pared 4 bases from V and 5 bases from J, leaving 15 bases between. The CDR3 runs 15 residues. From germline, CDR1 is ENHRY and CDR2 SYGVKD. The CDR3 coding sequence is TGTGCCATCAGTGGGACGGGGGTAGTTGATCAGCCCCAGCATTTT. Translating gives CAISGTGVVDQPQHF.

This clone appeared a single time. The rearrangement joins TRBV5-1 to TRBJ1-6; 7 bases map to TRBD1. The CDR3 has 12 amino acids. V gave up 2 bases and J gave up 13 bases; unmatched junction bases: 3. The germline gives CDR1 SGHRS, CDR2 YFSETQ. Here the CDR3 reads CASSFDRDPLHF. CDR3 coding DNA: TGCGCCAGCAGCTTTGACAGGGACCCCCTCCACTTT.

The rearrangement joins TRBV19 to TRBJ2-7; 7 bases are a match to TRBD2. Germline V CDR1 and CDR2: LNHDA, SQIVND (reference sequence). Losses at the gene ends were 7 bases for V and 1 base for J; bases not matched to a gene: 10. The CDR3 consists of 15 residues. CDR3 region: CASTAGGIGSYEQYF. The DNA of the CDR3 is TGTGCCAGTACGGCCGGGGGGATAGGGTCCTACGAGCAGTACTTC. The full variable domain, its missing parts supplied by reference TRBV19 and TRBJ2-7, is DGGITQSPKYLFRKEGQNVTLSCEQNLNHDAMYWYRQDPGQGLRLIYYSQIVNDFQKGDIAEGYSVSREKKESFPLTVTSAQKNPTAFYLCASTAGGIGSYEQYFGPGTRLTVT.

This rearrangement joins TRBV7-8 to TRBJ2-3; 7 nucleotides agree with TRBD2. This CDR3 has 16 residues. Germline assignment: CDR1 SGHVS and CDR2 FQNEAQ. V shed 1 base, J shed 1 base, and the junction held 5 bases outside the gene matches. The CDR3 reads CASSLGGGVGTDTQYF. CDR3 nucleotides: TGTGCCAGCAGCTTAGGGGGGGGAGTAGGCACAGATACGCAGTATTTT.

This sequence joins TRBV7-6 and TRBJ1-1; tentatively, D is TRBD1 (5 bases). Looked up from germline, CDR1 is SGHVS and CDR2 is FNYEAQ. Trimming took 1 base from V and 4 from J, leaving 16 bases between them. The CDR3 covers 16 residues. CDR3 DNA sequence: TGTGCCAGCAGCTTAGGCAGCACAGGAACAGGCACTGAAGCTTTCTTT. As protein: CASSLGSTGTGTEAFF.

The J gene is TRBJ1-1, the V gene TRBV7-2, with a weak D call TRBD1 (5 bases). Germline V gives CDR1 SGHTA, CDR2 FQGNSA. This CDR3 contains 13 residues. V lost 4 bases and J lost 3, with 9 bases in between. DNA of the CDR3: TGTGCCAGCAGCTACAGGATTGACACTGAAGCTTTCTTT. It specifies CASSYRIDTEAFF.

This chain connects TRBV7-9 to TRBJ2-7; a weak D match, TRBD1 (6 bases). The V gene's germline CDR1 is SEHNR and CDR2 FQNEAQ (reference sequence). V gave up 5 bases and J gave up 5 bases, with 10 bases separating them. CDR3 length equals 12 residues. CDR3 residues: CASSPQGHEQYF. Written as DNA, the CDR3 is TGTGCCAGCAGCCCACAGGGCCACGAGCAGTACTTC.